Below, 22 T cell receptor beta chains from the same sample are listed, as sequenced in a study of regulatory T cells in long-lasting Graves disease. Sequencing libraries for TCR beta were prepared with iRepertoire HTBI primers and Arm-PCR of CDR3 regions. TCRdb re-called the multiplex PCR reads through MiXCR, storing one row per CDR3 protein. The data hold about 620,000 distinct CDR3 sequences, with roughly 15% observed a single time. Time point given: newly diagnosed GD, antithyroid drugs for less than 3 months. Making the TCR library involved RNA that had been extracted from PBMCs. The sample also formed part of further work on T cells in Graves' hyperthyroidism and ophthalmopathy.

Sequencing was performed on peripheral blood mononuclear cells (PBMCs), taken at new diagnosis, from a patient treated with antithyroid drugs. Every receptor here comes from a woman younger than 45 with Graves disease.

The rearrangement uses TRBV5-1 and TRBJ1-6; a possible D gene is TRBD1 (6 bases). Trimming cost V 4 bases and J 9 bases, with 17 bases left between them. This CDR3 contains 15 residues. Germline V gene data show CDR1 as SGHRS and CDR2 as YFSETQ. CDR3 coding DNA: TGCGCCAGCAGCCCGGGGGGGGCTTGGAGTTCACCCCTCCACTTT. Protein sequence: CASSPGGAWSSPLHF.

Ten or more counts support this clonotype. The V and J genes are TRBV6-2 or TRBV6-3 and TRBJ2-5; 10 bases are shared with TRBD2. Germline lookup yields CDR1 MNHEY and CDR2 SVGEGT. The V segment lost 8 bases and the J segment 5 bases; nucleotides outside the gene matches: 8. The CDR3 is 14 amino acids. CDR3 sequence (DNA): TGTGCCAGCCGAATAGCGGGAGGAGGGGAGACCCAGTACTTC. Amino acid sequence: CASRIAGGGETQYF.

Details on this clonotype: A much larger clone lies one base from this, so it may be a read error. The V call is TRBV7-9, the J call TRBJ2-1; tentative D call: TRBD2 (5 bases). Trimming cost V 10 bases and J 4 bases, with 17 bases left between them. The CDR3 sequence is 14 residues long. Germline-derived CDR1 and CDR2 are SEHNR and FQNEAQ (reference sequence). The CDR3 nucleotides are TGTGCCACCTCGGGGAAGGCGCCATACAATGAGCAGTTCTTC. Residues: CATSGKAPYNEQFF.

The chain recombines TRBV28 with TRBJ2-7; TRBD2 aligns across 7 bases. The CDR3 is made up of 16 amino acids. Trimming at V came to 5 bases and at J to 0 bases, leaving 10 bases not matched to a gene. Looked up from germline, CDR1 is MDHEN and CDR2 is SYDVKM. The CDR3 sequence: CASSPRGGSVSYEQYF. The CDR3 bases are TGTGCCAGCAGTCCACGGGGAGGGAGTGTCTCCTACGAGCAGTACTTC.

V and J are TRBV19 and TRBJ1-4, with TRBD1 as a possible D gene (5 bases). The V gene lost 9 bases and the J gene lost 0 bases, with 14 bases spanning the gap. The CDR3 is 15 amino acids. Per germline, CDR1 LNHDA and CDR2 SQIVND (reference sequence). The CDR3 nucleotides are TGTGCCAGCCGACCGGGGCAGACAACTAATGAAAAACTGTTTTTT. It is translated as CASRPGQTTNEKLFF.

This clonotype has just a few counts. V and J are TRBV6-1 and TRBJ2-4; D is tentatively TRBD1 or TRBD2 (7 bases each). This CDR3 has 14 residues. From germline, CDR1 is MNHNS and CDR2 SASEGT. V was shortened by 6 bases and J by 8 bases, with 17 bases between the two germline ends. The CDR3 nucleotides read TGTGCCAGCAGCTCGACAGGGAGGGTGGACATTCAGTACTTC. It codes for CASSSTGRVDIQYF.

This clonotype was counted ten times or more. The chain combines TRBV7-6 with TRBJ1-1; 10 bases line up with TRBD1. The CDR3 contains 18 residues. Germline V lookup: CDR1 SGHVS, CDR2 FNYEAQ. After removal of 4 bases from V and 4 bases from J, the junction contained 15 bases not matched to a gene. This CDR3 is CASSSLNPTRDRGTEAFF. The CDR3 DNA reads as TGTGCCAGCAGCTCCCTAAATCCGACCCGGGACAGGGGCACTGAAGCTTTCTTT.

This chain links TRBV5-1 with TRBJ1-2; D uncertain. The CDR3 has 16 amino acids. Deletions cut 0 bases from V and 0 bases from J, with 12 bases between. Germline-derived CDR1 and CDR2 are SGHRS and YFSETQ. The CDR3 sequence is CASSLGVGEANYGYTF. As DNA, the CDR3 is TGCGCCAGCAGCTTGGGGGTTGGGGAAGCTAACTATGGCTACACCTTC.

This clonotype has a count of ten or more. The J gene is TRBJ1-2, the V gene TRBV3-1; D not resolved. CDR3 size: 14 residues. V shed 5 bases and J shed 5 bases, with 15 bases lying between them. Germline CDR1 LGHDT, CDR2 YNNKEL (reference sequence). The DNA of the CDR3 is TGTGCCAGCAGCACGCGACGGATAATGTATGGCTACACCTTC. Amino acid sequence: CASSTRRIMYGYTF.

A few counts support this clonotype. This sequence joins TRBV29-1 and TRBJ1-5, with D hard to call. With 4 bases removed from V and 0 bases from J, the gap between germline ends came to 10 bases. CDR1 is SQVTM, CDR2 ANQGSEA, per germline. The CDR3 is 14 residues long. The CDR3 sequence: CSVVLGSSNQPQHF. The CDR3, as DNA: TGCAGCGTTGTCTTGGGGAGTAGCAATCAGCCCCAGCATTTT.

In regard to this clonotype: A much larger clone lies one base from this, so it may be a read error. The J gene is TRBJ2-5, the V gene TRBV28, with D perhaps matching TRBD1 or TRBD2 (5 bases each). Germline V gives CDR1 MDHEN, CDR2 SYDVKM. The CDR3 consists of 14 residues. The CDR3 DNA reads TGTGCCAGCAGCTCCTTAGGGCAGCGTGGGACCCAGTGCTTC. Protein: CASSSLGQRGTQCF.

This clonotype occurred a few times. The chain links TRBV20-1 to TRBJ2-5, with 11 nucleotides matching TRBD2. V was clipped by 3 bases and J by 9 bases; unmatched bases: 6. The CDR3 contains 13 residues. Germline CDR1 is DFQATT and CDR2 is SNEGSKA (reference sequence). The CDR3 coding sequence is TGCAGTGCTAGCCCCGGGACTAGCGGCTCCCAGTACTTC. Its translation is CSASPGTSGSQYF.

This clonotype was counted ten times or more. The chain couples TRBV28 to TRBJ1-5; D is possibly TRBD1 (5 bases). Per germline, CDR1 MDHEN and CDR2 SYDVKM. The CDR3 runs 15 residues. V dropped 4 bases and J dropped 6 bases, with 16 bases sitting between them. The CDR3 here is CASSSGFRGLQPQHF. In nucleotides, the CDR3 is TGTGCCAGCAGTTCAGGGTTTCGGGGTCTTCAGCCCCAGCATTTT.

This clonotype was counted at least ten times. The chain carries TRBV2 and TRBJ2-7; tentatively, D is TRBD1 (6 bases). This CDR3 comprises 14 residues. Per germline, CDR1 SNHLY and CDR2 FYNNEI. Trimming left V 3 bases short and J 0 bases short, with 9 bases between. CDR3 sequence reads: CASSDQGPSYEQYF. The DNA for the CDR3 is TGTGCCAGCAGTGATCAGGGGCCCTCCTACGAGCAGTACTTC.

Ten or more counts support this clonotype. The CDR3 here is CASSLGANNEQFF. CDR3 sequence (DNA): TGTGCCAGCAGCTTGGGGGCGAACAATGAGCAGTTCTTC. This chain links TRBV7-9 with TRBJ2-1, with D tentatively TRBD1 (6 bases). V lost 3 bases to trimming and J lost 5 bases, with 8 bases between them. Germline V gene sequence: CDR1 SEHNR, CDR2 FQNEAQ (reference sequence). The CDR3 is made up of 13 amino acids.

This clonotype was counted once. This chain uses TRBV2 with TRBJ2-7; D unresolved. CDR3 size: 13 residues. Germline V lookup: CDR1 SNHLY, CDR2 FYNNEI. V gave up 5 bases and J gave up 5 bases, with 13 bases separating them. CDR3 sequence reads: CASSWTPFDEQYF. The CDR3 DNA follows: TGTGCCAGCAGTTGGACGCCGTTCGACGAGCAGTACTTC.

The V gene is TRBV5-1, the J gene TRBJ1-2, with D possibly matching TRBD1 (5 bases). V lost 4 bases, J lost 2 bases, and 9 bases lay in between. Germline V gives CDR1 SGHRS, CDR2 YFSETQ. This CDR3 is 13 amino acids long. CDR3 loop: CASSVTDNYGYTF. CDR3 DNA: TGCGCCAGCAGCGTGACAGACAACTATGGCTACACCTTC.

Of note for this clonotype: With a much larger clone just one base away, this may be a read error. The V gene is TRBV27, the J gene TRBJ2-1, with 8 bases identical to TRBD1. This CDR3 spans 14 amino acids. The germline V gene has CDR1 MNHEY and CDR2 SMNVEV (reference sequence). With V trimmed by 5 bases and J by 9 bases, 9 bases remained unmatched. CDR3 coding DNA: TGTGCCAGCAGTCCCTACACAGGGGGGAGTGAGCAGTTCTTC. This codes for CASSPYTGGSEQFF.

This clonotype has a count of ten or more. This chain connects TRBV6-1 to TRBJ2-1; 7 nucleotides match TRBD2. This CDR3 has 15 amino acids. Trimming removed 8 bases from V and 0 bases from J; junction bases left unmatched: 7. Germline CDR1 is MNHNS and CDR2 is SASEGT. In nucleotides, the CDR3 is TGTGCCAGCCAAGGCCGGGACTACTCCTACAATGAGCAGTTCTTC. Amino acid sequence: CASQGRDYSYNEQFF.

This clonotype was detected ten times or more. The chain combines TRBV12-3 or TRBV12-4 with TRBJ1-2; D not certain. Trimming took off 1 base at V and 2 bases at J, with 11 bases between the two ends. The CDR3 consists of 15 residues. CDR3 sequence reads: CASSLVPRGNYGYTF. The CDR3 DNA sequence: TGTGCCAGCAGTTTAGTTCCCCGAGGGAACTATGGCTACACCTTC.

Many counts were recorded for this clonotype. The CDR3 DNA reads as TGTGCCAGTAGTATAGGCGCAGGACAGATCTTTGGCAATCAGCCCCAGCATTTT. Its protein product is CASSIGAGQIFGNQPQHF. The J gene is TRBJ1-5, the V gene TRBV19; D perhaps matches TRBD1 (6 bases). The V and J ends lost 1 base and 2 bases respectively, with 18 bases between them. The germline gives CDR1 LNHDA, CDR2 SQIVND (reference sequence). The CDR3 runs to 18 residues. Variable domain in full (rest from reference TRBV19 and TRBJ1-5): DGGITQSPKYLFRKEGQNVTLSCEQNLNHDAMYWYRQDPGQGLRLIYYSQIVNDFQKGDIAEGYSVSREKKESFPLTVTSAQKNPTAFYLCASSIGAGQIFGNQPQHFGDGTRLSIL.

This chain uses TRBV29-1 with TRBJ2-5; the match to TRBD2 covers 8 bases. Germline lookup yields CDR1 SQVTM and CDR2 ANQGSEA. V was pared by 4 bases and J by 4 bases, with 8 bases of the junction left unmatched. The CDR3 is 14 residues long. The CDR3 spells CSVGGAGEIETQYF. The CDR3 region has the DNA TGCAGCGTTGGGGGAGCGGGAGAGATAGAGACCCAGTACTTC.